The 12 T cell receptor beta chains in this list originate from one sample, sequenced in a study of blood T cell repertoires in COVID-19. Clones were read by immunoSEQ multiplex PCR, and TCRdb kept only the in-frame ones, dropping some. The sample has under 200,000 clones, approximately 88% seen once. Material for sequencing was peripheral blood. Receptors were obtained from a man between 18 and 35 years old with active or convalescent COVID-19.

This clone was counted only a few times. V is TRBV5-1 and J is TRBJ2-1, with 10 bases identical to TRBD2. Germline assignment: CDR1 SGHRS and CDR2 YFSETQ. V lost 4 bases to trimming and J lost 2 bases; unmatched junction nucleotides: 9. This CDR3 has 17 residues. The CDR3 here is CASSPRLAGGTYNEQFF. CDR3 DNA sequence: TGCGCCAGCAGCCCCCGATTAGCGGGGGGAACCTACAATGAGCAGTTCTTC.

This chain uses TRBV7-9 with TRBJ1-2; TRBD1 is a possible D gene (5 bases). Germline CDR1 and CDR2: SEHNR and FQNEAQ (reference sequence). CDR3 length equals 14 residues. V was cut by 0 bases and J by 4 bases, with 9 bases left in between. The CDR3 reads CASSLAGRVYGYTF. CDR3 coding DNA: TGTGCCAGCAGCTTAGCCGGCAGGGTCTATGGCTACACCTTC.

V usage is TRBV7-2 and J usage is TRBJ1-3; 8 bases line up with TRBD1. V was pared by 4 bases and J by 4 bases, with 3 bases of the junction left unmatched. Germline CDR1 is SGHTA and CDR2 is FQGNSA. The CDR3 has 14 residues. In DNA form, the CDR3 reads TGTGCCAGCAGCTGGACAGGGCGCGGAAACACCATATATTTT. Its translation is CASSWTGRGNTIYF.

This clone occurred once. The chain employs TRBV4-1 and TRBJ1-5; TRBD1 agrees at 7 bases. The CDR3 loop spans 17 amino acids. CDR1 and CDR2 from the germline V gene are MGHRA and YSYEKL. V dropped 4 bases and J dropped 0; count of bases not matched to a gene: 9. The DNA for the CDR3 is TGCGCCAGCAGCCTCCGTGTGGGACAGAATAGCAATCAGCCCCAGCATTTT. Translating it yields CASSLRVGQNSNQPQHF.

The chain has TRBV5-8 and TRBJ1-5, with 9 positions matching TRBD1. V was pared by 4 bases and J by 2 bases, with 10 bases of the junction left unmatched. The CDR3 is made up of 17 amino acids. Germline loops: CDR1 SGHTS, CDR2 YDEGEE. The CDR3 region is CASSPYLGQGRNQPQHF. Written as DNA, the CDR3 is TGTGCCAGCAGCCCGTATTTGGGACAGGGACGCAATCAGCCCCAGCATTTT.

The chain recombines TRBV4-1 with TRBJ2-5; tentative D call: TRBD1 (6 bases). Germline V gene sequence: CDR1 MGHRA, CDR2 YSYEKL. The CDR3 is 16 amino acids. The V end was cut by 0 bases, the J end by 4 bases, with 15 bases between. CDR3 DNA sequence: TGCGCCAGCAGCCAAGATAGCAACAGGGTTGTAGAGACCCAGTACTTC. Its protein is CASSQDSNRVVETQYF.

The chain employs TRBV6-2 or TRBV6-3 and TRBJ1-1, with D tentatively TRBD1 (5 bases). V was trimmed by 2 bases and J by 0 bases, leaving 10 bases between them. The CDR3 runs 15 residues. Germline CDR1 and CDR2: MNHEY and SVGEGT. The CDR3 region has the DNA TGTGCCAGCAGTTACCACGACAGACTGAACACTGAAGCTTTCTTT. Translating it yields CASSYHDRLNTEAFF.

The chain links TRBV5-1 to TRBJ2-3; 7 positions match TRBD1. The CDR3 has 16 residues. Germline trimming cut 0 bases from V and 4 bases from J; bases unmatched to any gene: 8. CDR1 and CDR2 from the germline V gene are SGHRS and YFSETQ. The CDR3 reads CASSLGDRNRADTQYF. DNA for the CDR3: TGCGCCAGCAGCTTGGGGGACAGAAACCGCGCAGATACGCAGTATTTT.

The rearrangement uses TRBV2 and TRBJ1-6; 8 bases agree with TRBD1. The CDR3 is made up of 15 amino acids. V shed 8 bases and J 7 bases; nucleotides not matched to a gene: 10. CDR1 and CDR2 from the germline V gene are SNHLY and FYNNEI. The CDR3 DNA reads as TGTGCCAGCGGAATTTTGACAGGGGTAAATTCACCCCTCCACTTT. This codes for CASGILTGVNSPLHF.

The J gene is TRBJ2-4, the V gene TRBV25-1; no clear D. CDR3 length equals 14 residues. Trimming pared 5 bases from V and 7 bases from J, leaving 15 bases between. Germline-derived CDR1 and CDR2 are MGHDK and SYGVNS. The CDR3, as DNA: TGTGCCAGCAGTAGAGGAGACCCCCGGAACATTCAGTACTTC. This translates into CASSRGDPRNIQYF.

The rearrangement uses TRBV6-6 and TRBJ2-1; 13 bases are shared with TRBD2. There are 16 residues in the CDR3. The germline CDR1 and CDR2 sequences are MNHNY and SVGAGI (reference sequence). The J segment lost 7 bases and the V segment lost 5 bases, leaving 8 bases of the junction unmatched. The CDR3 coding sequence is TGTGCCAGCAGTCCAGGGACTAGCGGGAATGGAAATGAGCAGTTCTTC. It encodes CASSPGTSGNGNEQFF.

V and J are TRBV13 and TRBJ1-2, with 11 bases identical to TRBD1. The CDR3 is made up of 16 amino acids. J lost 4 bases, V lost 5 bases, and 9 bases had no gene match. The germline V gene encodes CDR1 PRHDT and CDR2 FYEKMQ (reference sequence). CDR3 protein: CASSGTGQGDVYGYTF. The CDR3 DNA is TGTGCCAGCAGCGGAACGGGACAGGGGGATGTCTATGGCTACACCTTC.